This passage covers 17 T cell receptor beta chains from one sample sequenced in a study of cytomegalovirus exposure and HLA in healthy donors. The PCR had 60 Vbeta and 13 Jbeta primers. Method: immunoSEQ multiplex PCR; TCRdb's copy keeps in-frame clones and lacks some. The sample has about 130,000 clones; approximately 75% are singletons. The sample comprised PBMCs. The receptors here all came from a woman between 40 and 50 years old in good health and CMV-seropositive.

The chain uses TRBV5-1 and TRBJ2-3; 9 bases fit TRBD2. The CDR3 totals 15 residues. Germline V gene data show CDR1 as SGHRS and CDR2 as YFSETQ. The V gene end was trimmed by 4 bases and the J gene end by 3 bases; junction bases not matched to a gene: 6. As DNA, the CDR3 is TGCGCCAGCAGCCTAGCGGGAAAGATAACAGATACGCAGTATTTT. It translates to CASSLAGKITDTQYF.

The V and J genes are TRBV28 and TRBJ1-5, with D unresolved. Germline CDR1 is MDHEN and CDR2 is SYDVKM. Between the trimmed V and J ends, which lost 1 base and 7 bases, there was a span of 8 bases. This CDR3 region has 13 residues. The CDR3 nucleotides read TGTGCCAGCAGTTTATTGGGTAGCCAGCCCCAGCATTTT. This codes for CASSLLGSQPQHF.

The chain combines TRBV11-1 with TRBJ1-1, with TRBD1 matching 9 bases. The CDR3 loop spans 14 amino acids. Germline values: CDR1 SGHAT, CDR2 FQDESV (reference sequence). Trimming removed 5 bases from V and 4 bases from J; junction bases left unmatched: 5. CDR3 nucleotides: TGTGCCAGCAGCCCAGGACAGGGGACCACTGAAGCTTTCTTT. The encoded protein is CASSPGQGTTEAFF.

The chain is built from TRBV27 and TRBJ2-1; D is unresolved. CDR1 MNHEY and CDR2 SMNVEV come from the germline V gene (reference sequence). The CDR3 length is 13 residues. V lost 7 bases, J lost 7 bases, and 14 bases lay in between. The CDR3 protein is CASTTLRRNEQFF. CDR3 DNA sequence: TGTGCCAGCACCACCCTGAGGCGAAATGAGCAGTTCTTC.

Only a few counts were recorded for this clone. The chain combines TRBV2 with TRBJ2-3; a weak D match, TRBD1 (5 bases). From germline, CDR1 is SNHLY and CDR2 FYNNEI. CDR3 length: 13 amino acids. V shed 0 bases and J shed 10 bases, with 11 bases lying between them. The CDR3 spells CASSEAGQGAQYF. The CDR3 region has the DNA TGTGCCAGCAGTGAAGCAGGGCAAGGGGCGCAGTATTTT.

The chain has TRBV6-5 and TRBJ2-7; D is unresolved. This CDR3 contains 12 residues. Per the germline V gene, CDR1 is MNHEY and CDR2 is SVGAGI. Trimming stripped 6 bases from V and 3 bases from J, with 9 bases between. The CDR3: CASRNTVYEQYF. The CDR3 DNA follows: TGTGCCAGCAGAAACACCGTCTACGAGCAGTACTTC.

The gene calls are TRBV4-1 and TRBJ2-2; maybe TRBD2 (5 bases). Germline V lookup: CDR1 MGHRA, CDR2 YSYEKL. The ends were cut back, 4 bases at V and 4 bases at J, with 10 bases in the middle. This CDR3 spans 14 amino acids. In nucleotides, the CDR3 is TGCGCCAGCAGCCCGAGGGAAGGCACCGGGGAGCTGTTTTTT. As protein: CASSPREGTGELFF.

This clone is a singleton in its sample. The chain combines TRBV2 with TRBJ2-1; 9 nucleotides align to TRBD2. Losses at the gene ends were 5 bases for V and 5 bases for J; bases not matched to a gene: 7. The CDR3 spans 15 residues. Germline CDR1 SNHLY, CDR2 FYNNEI. The CDR3 bases are TGTGCCAGCAGTAGTATGGGACTAGCAAACAATGAGCAGTTCTTC. Translating it yields CASSSMGLANNEQFF.

This clone has more than one count but fewer than ten. This sequence joins TRBV4-1 and TRBJ2-7; possibly TRBD2 for D (5 bases). Trimming shortened V by 0 bases and J by 1 base, and 16 bases separated the two germline ends. From germline, CDR1 is MGHRA and CDR2 YSYEKL. The CDR3 is 17 residues long. CDR3 loop: CASSQDFGGGESYEQYF. The CDR3, as DNA: TGCGCCAGCAGCCAAGATTTCGGCGGAGGCGAATCCTACGAGCAGTACTTC.

The chain carries TRBV6-6 and TRBJ1-1; D uncertain. The CDR3 contains 13 residues. Germline V gene data show CDR1 as MNHNY and CDR2 as SVGAGI (reference sequence). V was shortened by 6 bases and J by 3 bases, with 11 bases between the two germline ends. The CDR3 coding sequence is TGTGCCAGCAGAGACAACCCCTACACTGAAGCTTTCTTT. It translates to CASRDNPYTEAFF.

The CDR3 region is CSASGAGQSYNEQFF. CDR3 sequence (DNA): TGCAGCGCCTCAGGAGCGGGGCAATCCTACAATGAGCAGTTCTTC. The chain is built from TRBV29-1 and TRBJ2-1; 7 bases map to TRBD2. Germline-derived CDR1 and CDR2 are SQVTM and ANQGSEA. The CDR3 is 15 amino acids. J gave up 1 base and V 7 bases, and 10 bases lay outside the gene matches.

This chain uses TRBV6-1 with TRBJ1-5, with TRBD1 matching over 7 bases. This CDR3 is 13 amino acids long. CDR1 is MNHNS, CDR2 SASEGT, per germline. With V trimmed by 7 bases and J by 10 bases, 10 bases remained unmatched. CDR3 sequence (DNA): TGTGCCAGCAAATCGACAGGGACTGTACCCCAGCATTTT. It yields the protein CASKSTGTVPQHF.

The chain carries TRBV18 and TRBJ1-1, with a tentative D call TRBD1 (6 bases). There are 13 residues in the CDR3. CDR1 is KGHSH and CDR2 is LQKENI in the germline V gene. The V end lost 1 base, the J end lost 7 bases, and 10 bases lay between the germline ends. The CDR3 here is CASSPLQGIEAFF. As DNA, the CDR3 is TGTGCCAGCTCACCACTACAGGGCATTGAAGCTTTCTTT.

The V call is TRBV6-1, the J call TRBJ2-1, with a tentative D call TRBD1 (6 bases). The germline V gene has CDR1 MNHNS and CDR2 SASEGT. The CDR3 runs to 14 residues. V was cut by 6 bases and J by 2 bases, with 11 bases left in between. The CDR3, as DNA: TGTGCCAGCAGAGCCGACAGGCCCTACAATGAGCAGTTCTTC. Translating gives CASRADRPYNEQFF.

The table lists this clone with a count of one. The rearrangement uses TRBV9 and TRBJ2-5, with 10 bases that match TRBD2. V dropped 3 bases and J dropped 0; count of bases not matched to a gene: 2. The germline gives CDR1 SGDLS, CDR2 YYNGEE. The CDR3 contains 15 residues. CDR3 nucleotide sequence: TGTGCCAGCAGCGCTAGCGGGGGATACCAAGAGACCCAGTACTTC. It translates to CASSASGGYQETQYF.

V gene TRBV9 combines with J gene TRBJ2-2; D not resolved. The CDR3 spans 13 residues. Germline CDR1 SGDLS, CDR2 YYNGEE. Trimming removed 0 bases at V and 7 bases at J, with 7 bases between. This CDR3 is CASSVALLGELFF. CDR3 in DNA: TGTGCCAGCAGCGTAGCGCTACTCGGGGAGCTGTTTTTT.

This clone was detected only a few times. The CDR3 here is CASSLGNANYGYTF. The CDR3 region has the DNA TGCGCCAGCAGCTTGGGTAATGCTAACTATGGCTACACCTTC. This rearrangement joins TRBV5-1 to TRBJ1-2; D unresolved. Trimming stripped 0 bases from V and 0 bases from J, with 6 bases between. CDR1 is SGHRS and CDR2 is YFSETQ in the germline V gene. This CDR3 has 14 residues.